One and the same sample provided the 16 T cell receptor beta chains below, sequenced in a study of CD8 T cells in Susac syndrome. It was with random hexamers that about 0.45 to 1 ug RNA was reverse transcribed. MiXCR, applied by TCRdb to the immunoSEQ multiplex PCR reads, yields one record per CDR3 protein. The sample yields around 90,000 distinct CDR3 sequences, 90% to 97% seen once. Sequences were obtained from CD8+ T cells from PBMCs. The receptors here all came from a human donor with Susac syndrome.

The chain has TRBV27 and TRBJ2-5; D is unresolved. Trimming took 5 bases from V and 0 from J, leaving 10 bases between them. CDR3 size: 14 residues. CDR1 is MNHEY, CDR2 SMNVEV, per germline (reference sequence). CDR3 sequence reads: CASSTWTDQETQYF. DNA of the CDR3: TGTGCCAGCAGTACTTGGACGGACCAAGAGACCCAGTACTTC.

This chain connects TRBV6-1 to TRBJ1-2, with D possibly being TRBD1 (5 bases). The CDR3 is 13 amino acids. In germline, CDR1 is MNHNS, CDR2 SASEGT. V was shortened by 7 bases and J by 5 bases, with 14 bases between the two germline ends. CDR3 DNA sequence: TGTGCCAGCAAGATAGGGACGGCTTATGGCTACACCTTC. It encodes CASKIGTAYGYTF.

CDR3 sequence: CASSLGRTRNQPQHF. Here the CDR3 DNA reads TGTGCCAGCAGCCTCGGCCGGACCCGCAATCAGCCCCAGCATTTT. The V and J genes are TRBV13 and TRBJ1-5, with D hard to call. The ends were cut back, 5 bases at V and 2 bases at J, with 13 bases in the middle. CDR1 PRHDT and CDR2 FYEKMQ come from the germline V gene (reference sequence). The CDR3 runs 15 residues.

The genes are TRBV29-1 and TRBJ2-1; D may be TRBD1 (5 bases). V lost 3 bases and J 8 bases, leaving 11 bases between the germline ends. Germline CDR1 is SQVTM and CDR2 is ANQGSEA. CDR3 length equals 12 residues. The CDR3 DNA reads TGCAGCGTTGACGACAGTCCGGATGAGCAGTTCTTC. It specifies CSVDDSPDEQFF.

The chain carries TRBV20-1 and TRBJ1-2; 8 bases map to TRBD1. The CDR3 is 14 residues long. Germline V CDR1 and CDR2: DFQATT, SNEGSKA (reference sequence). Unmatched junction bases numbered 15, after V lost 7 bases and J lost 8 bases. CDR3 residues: CSVPLPTGGGGYTF. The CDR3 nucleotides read TGCAGTGTTCCTCTCCCTACAGGGGGAGGCGGCTACACCTTC.

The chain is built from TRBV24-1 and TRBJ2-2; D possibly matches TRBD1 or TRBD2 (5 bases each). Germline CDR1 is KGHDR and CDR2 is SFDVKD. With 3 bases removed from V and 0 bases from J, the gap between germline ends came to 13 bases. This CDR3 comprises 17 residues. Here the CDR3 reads CATSDLEGTANTGELFF. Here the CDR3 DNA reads TGTGCCACCAGTGATCTTGAAGGGACGGCGAACACCGGGGAGCTGTTTTTT.

Here the CDR3 reads CSAYIDSGNTIYF. CDR3 bases: TGCAGCGCTTACATTGACTCTGGAAACACCATATATTTT. The rearrangement joins TRBV29-1 to TRBJ1-3; no clear D gene. The V gene lost 7 bases and the J gene lost 0 bases, with 10 bases spanning the gap. Germline lookup yields CDR1 SQVTM and CDR2 ANQGSEA. This CDR3 has 13 residues.

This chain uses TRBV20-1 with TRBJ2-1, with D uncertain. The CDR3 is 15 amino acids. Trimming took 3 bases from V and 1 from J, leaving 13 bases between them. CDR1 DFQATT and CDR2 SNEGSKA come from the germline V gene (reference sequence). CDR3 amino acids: CSASADGTSYNEQFF. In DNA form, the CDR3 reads TGCAGTGCTAGCGCGGACGGAACATCCTACAATGAGCAGTTCTTC.

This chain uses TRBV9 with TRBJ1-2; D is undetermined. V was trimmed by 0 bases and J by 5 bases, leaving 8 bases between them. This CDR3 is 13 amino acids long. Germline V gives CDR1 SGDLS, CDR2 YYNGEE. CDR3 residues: CASSVAHGYGYTF. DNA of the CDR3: TGTGCCAGCAGCGTAGCTCACGGATATGGCTACACCTTC. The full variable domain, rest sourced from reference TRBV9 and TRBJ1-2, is DSGVTQTPKHLITATGQRVTLRCSPRSGDLSVYWYQQSLDQGLQFLIQYYNGEERAKGNILERFSAQQFPDLHSELNLSSLELGDSALYFCASSVAHGYGYTFGSGTRLTVV.

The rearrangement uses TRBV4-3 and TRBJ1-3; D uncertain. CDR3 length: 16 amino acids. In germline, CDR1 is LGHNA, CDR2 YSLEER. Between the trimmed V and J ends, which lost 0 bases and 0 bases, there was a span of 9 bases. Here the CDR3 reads CASSQDPPSSGNTIYF. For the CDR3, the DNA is TGCGCCAGCAGCCAAGATCCTCCCAGCTCTGGAAACACCATATATTTT.

CDR3 sequence: CASSQEGGSSGANVLTF. The CDR3, as DNA: TGCGCCAGCAGCCAAGAGGGCGGCAGCTCTGGGGCCAACGTCCTGACTTTC. The chain joins TRBV4-3 to TRBJ2-6; no definite D call. Germline values: CDR1 LGHNA, CDR2 YSLEER. V shed 0 bases and J shed 0 bases, with 9 bases lying between them. The CDR3 covers 17 residues.

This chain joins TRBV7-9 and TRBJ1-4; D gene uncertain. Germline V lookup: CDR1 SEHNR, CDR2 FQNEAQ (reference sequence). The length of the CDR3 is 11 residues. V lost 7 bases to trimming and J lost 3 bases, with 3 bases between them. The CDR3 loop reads CASKANEKLFF. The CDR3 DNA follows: TGTGCCAGCAAAGCTAATGAAAAACTGTTTTTT.

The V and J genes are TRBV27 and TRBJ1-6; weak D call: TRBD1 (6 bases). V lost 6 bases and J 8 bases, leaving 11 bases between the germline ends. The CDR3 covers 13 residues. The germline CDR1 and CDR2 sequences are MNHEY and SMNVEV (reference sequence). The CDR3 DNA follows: TGTGCCAGCAGCGGTCCAGGGGATTCACCCCTCCACTTT. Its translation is CASSGPGDSPLHF.

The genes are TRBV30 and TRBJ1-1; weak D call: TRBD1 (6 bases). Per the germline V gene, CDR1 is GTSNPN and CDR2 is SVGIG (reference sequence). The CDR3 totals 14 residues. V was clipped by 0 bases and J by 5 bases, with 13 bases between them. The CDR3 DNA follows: TGTGCCTGGAGTGTACTAGGGGGAGGTACTGAAGCTTTCTTT. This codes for CAWSVLGGGTEAFF.

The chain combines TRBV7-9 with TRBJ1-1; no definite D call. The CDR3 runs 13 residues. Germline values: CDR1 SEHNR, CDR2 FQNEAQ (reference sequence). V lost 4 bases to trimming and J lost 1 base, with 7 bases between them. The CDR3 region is CASSSWRNTEAFF. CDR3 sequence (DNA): TGTGCCAGCAGCTCGTGGCGGAACACTGAAGCTTTCTTT.

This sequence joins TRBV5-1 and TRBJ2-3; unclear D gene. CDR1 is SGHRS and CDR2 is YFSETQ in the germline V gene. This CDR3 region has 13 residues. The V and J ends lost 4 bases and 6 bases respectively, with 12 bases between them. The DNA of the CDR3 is TGCGCCAGCAGCCCCGGCCCCGGGGATACGCAGTATTTT. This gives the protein CASSPGPGDTQYF.